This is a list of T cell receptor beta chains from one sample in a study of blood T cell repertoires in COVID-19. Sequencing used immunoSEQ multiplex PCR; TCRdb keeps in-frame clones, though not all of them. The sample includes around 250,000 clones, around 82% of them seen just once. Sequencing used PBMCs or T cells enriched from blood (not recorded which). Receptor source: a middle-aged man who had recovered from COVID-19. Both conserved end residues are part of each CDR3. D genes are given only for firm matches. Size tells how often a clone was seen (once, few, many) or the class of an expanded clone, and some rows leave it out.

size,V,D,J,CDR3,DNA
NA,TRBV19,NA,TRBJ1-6,CASRTLSSYNSPLHF,TGTGCCAGTCGGACACTGAGCTCCTATAATTCACCCCTCCACTTT
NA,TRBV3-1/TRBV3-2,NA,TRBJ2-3,CASSQDQATDTQYF,TGTGCCAGCAGCCAAGATCAGGCCACAGATACGCAGTATTTT
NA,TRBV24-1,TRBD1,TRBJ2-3,CATSPPKGAVGADTQYF,TGTGCCACCAGTCCCCCCAAGGGGGCGGTAGGGGCAGATACGCAGTATTTT
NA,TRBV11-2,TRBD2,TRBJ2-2,CASSRTSGLTGELFF,TGTGCCAGCAGCAGGACTAGCGGCCTCACCGGGGAGCTGTTTTTT
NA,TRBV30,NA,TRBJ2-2,CAWSLNTGELFF,TGTGCCTGGAGTTTAAACACCGGGGAGCTGTTTTTT
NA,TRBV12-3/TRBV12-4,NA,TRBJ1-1,CASSFRVTEAFF,TGTGCCAGCAGTTTCCGGGTCACTGAAGCTTTCTTT
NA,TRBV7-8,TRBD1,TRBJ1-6,CASSLAYQGAVDSPLHF,TGTGCCAGCAGCTTAGCATACCAGGGGGCGGTTGATTCACCCCTCCACTTT
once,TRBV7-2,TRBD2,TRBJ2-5,CASSFGRGGETQYF,TGTGCCAGCAGCTTTGGACGGGGAGGGGAGACCCAGTACTTC
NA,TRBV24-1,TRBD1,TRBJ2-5,CATGRDREETQYF,TGTGCCACCGGGCGGGACAGGGAAGAGACCCAGTACTTC
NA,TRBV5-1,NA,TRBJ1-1,CASRRDPRTEAFF,TGCGCCAGCAGGCGGGACCCCAGGACTGAAGCTTTCTTT
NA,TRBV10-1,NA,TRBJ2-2,CASSELQGRGGTGELFF,TGCGCCAGCAGTGAGCTTCAAGGCAGGGGTGGCACCGGGGAGCTGTTTTTT
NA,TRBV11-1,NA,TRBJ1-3,CASSPEGRNTIYF,TGTGCCAGCAGCCCGGAGGGGCGAAACACCATATATTTT
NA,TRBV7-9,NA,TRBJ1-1,CASSLGGVSTEAFF,TGTGCCAGCAGCTTAGGCGGGGTCAGTACTGAAGCTTTCTTT
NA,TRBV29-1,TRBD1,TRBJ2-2,CSVEAPGQGSTGELFF,TGCAGCGTTGAGGCCCCGGGACAGGGAAGCACCGGGGAGCTGTTTTTT
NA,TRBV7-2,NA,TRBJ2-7,CASSSYYEQYF,TGTGCCAGCAGCTCGTACTACGAGCAGTACTTC
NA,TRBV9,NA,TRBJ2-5,CASSLQGASLRETQYF,TGTGCCAGCAGCTTACAAGGGGCTAGTCTGCGTGAGACCCAGTACTTC
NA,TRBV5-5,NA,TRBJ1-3,CASSLPGETIYF,TGTGCCAGCAGCTTACCAGGGGAGACCATATATTTT
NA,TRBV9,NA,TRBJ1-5,CASSVGAGKGNQPQHF,TGTGCCAGCAGCGTAGGGGCAGGGAAGGGCAATCAGCCCCAGCATTTT
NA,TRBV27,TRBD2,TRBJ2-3,CASSSSGDTQYF,TGTGCCAGCAGTTCTAGCGGGGATACGCAGTATTTT
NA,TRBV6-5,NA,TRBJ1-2,CASSLQGWDYGYTF,TGTGCCAGCAGTCTCCAGGGATGGGACTATGGCTACACCTTC
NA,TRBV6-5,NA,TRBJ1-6,CASSYSRGRPRSPLHF,TGTGCCAGCAGTTACTCTAGGGGTCGGCCTCGTTCACCCCTCCACTTT
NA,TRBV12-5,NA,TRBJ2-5,CASGLSGSQYF,TGTGCTAGTGGTTTGTCGGGATCCCAGTACTTC
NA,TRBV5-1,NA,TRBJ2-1,CASSLEGSSYNEQFF,TGCGCCAGCAGCTTAGAGGGCTCTTCCTACAATGAGCAGTTCTTC
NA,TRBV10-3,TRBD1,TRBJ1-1,CAISDGTVSEAFF,TGTGCCATCAGTGACGGGACAGTCTCTGAAGCTTTCTTT
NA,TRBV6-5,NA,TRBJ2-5,CASSYSGRETQYF,TGTGCCAGCAGTTACTCCGGCAGGGAGACCCAGTACTTC
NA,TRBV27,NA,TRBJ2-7,CASSPSRGPYEQYF,TGTGCCAGCAGTCCTTCTAGGGGCCCCTACGAGCAGTACTTC
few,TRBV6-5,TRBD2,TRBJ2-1,CASSSLSGSNEQFF,TGTGCCAGCAGTTCTCTTAGCGGGAGTAATGAGCAGTTCTTC
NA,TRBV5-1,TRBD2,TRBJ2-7,CASSLDLGLAAYEQYF,TGCGCCAGCAGCTTGGACCTAGGACTAGCGGCCTACGAGCAGTACTTC
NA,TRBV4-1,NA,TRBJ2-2,CASSQDPSANTGELFF,TGCGCCAGCAGCCAAGATCCTAGCGCGAACACCGGGGAGCTGTTTTTT
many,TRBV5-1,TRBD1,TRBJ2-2,CASSLKGAGELFF,TGCGCCAGCAGCCTGAAGGGGGCAGGGGAGCTGTTTTTT
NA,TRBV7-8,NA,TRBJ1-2,CASSFRDIDGYTF,TGTGCCAGCAGCTTCCGGGACATCGATGGCTACACCTTC